A single sample gave rise to the 11 T cell receptor beta chains below, sequenced in a study of technical replicates of blood from a few donors (dated by TCRdb to 2015 to 2018). The library was obtained by the immunoSEQ multiplex PCR assay. The table comes from immuneACCESS by way of TCRdb, which keeps in-frame sequences with V and J called. Part of the clones is missing from these tables; in studies checked, under half for an unresolved V gene and the rest for unknown reasons. A total of 65,000 to 90,000 clones appear in this sample, more than 85% of them only once. The ten biggest clones cover around 0.24% of the sample. Specimen: T cells isolated from PBMCs. All receptors come from a human donor in good health.

The chain links TRBV29-1 to TRBJ2-1; D possibly corresponds to TRBD1 (5 bases). Between the trimmed V and J ends, which lost 5 bases and 4 bases, there was a span of 18 bases. This CDR3 region has 15 residues. Germline loops: CDR1 SQVTM, CDR2 ANQGSEA. In DNA, the CDR3 is TGCAGCGTTCAAGCCGGGCAGGGAATATACAATGAGCAGTTCTTC. Translated, it gives CSVQAGQGIYNEQFF.

V and J are TRBV7-2 and TRBJ1-2, with 10 bases lining up with TRBD1. Trimming removed 5 bases from V and 4 bases from J; junction bases left unmatched: 10. CDR3 length equals 16 residues. Germline-derived CDR1 and CDR2 are SGHTA and FQGNSA. The CDR3 coding sequence is TGTGCCAGCAGCCCCGACAGGGGGCAGATTGGCTATGGCTACACCTTC. Encoded protein: CASSPDRGQIGYGYTF.

The chain couples TRBV7-8 to TRBJ2-1; 10 nucleotides align to TRBD1. The CDR3 has 17 amino acids. V lost 4 bases and J lost 9; bases outside the gene matches: 15. Germline values: CDR1 SGHVS, CDR2 FQNEAQ. As DNA, the CDR3 is TGTGCCAGCAGCTCCCCCAGTGGACAGGGGGGGGACGGTGAGCAGTTCTTC. Its protein product is CASSSPSGQGGDGEQFF.

This sequence joins TRBV7-9 and TRBJ2-3, with D tentatively TRBD1 (7 bases). This CDR3 is 16 amino acids long. Trimming took 4 bases from V and 0 from J, leaving 14 bases between them. Per germline, CDR1 SEHNR and CDR2 FQNEAQ (reference sequence). This CDR3 reads CASSSRGVSSTDTQYF. The CDR3 coding sequence is TGTGCCAGCAGCTCCAGGGGGGTATCTAGCACAGATACGCAGTATTTT.

V is TRBV4-1 and J is TRBJ2-5; TRBD2 matches 7 bases. The CDR3 is 15 amino acids. CDR1 and CDR2 from the germline V gene are MGHRA and YSYEKL. V lost 1 base, J lost 2 bases, and 4 bases stayed unmatched. CDR3 in DNA: TGCGCCAGCAGCCAAGCCAAGCGGGGACAAGAGACCCAGTACTTC. Translation: CASSQAKRGQETQYF.

J is TRBJ1-1 and V is TRBV5-1; unclear D gene. V was cut by 6 bases and J by 0 bases, with 9 bases left in between. The germline V gene encodes CDR1 SGHRS and CDR2 YFSETQ. CDR3 length: 13 amino acids. This chain's CDR3 is CASKSPMNTEAFF. CDR3 coding DNA: TGCGCCAGCAAAAGTCCTATGAACACTGAAGCTTTCTTT.

The CDR3 region has the DNA TGTGCCAGCAGGCGGACAGGGGGCACTGAAGCTTTCTTT. Its translation is CASRRTGGTEAFF. The chain is built from TRBV4-2 and TRBJ1-1; 10 bases match TRBD1. This CDR3 comprises 13 residues. V lost 6 bases to trimming and J lost 4 bases; unmatched junction nucleotides: 2. Looked up from germline, CDR1 is LGHNA and CDR2 is YNFKEQ.

The chain couples TRBV2 to TRBJ2-2; D might be TRBD2 (5 bases). This CDR3 has 15 amino acids. V lost 9 bases, J lost 0 bases, and 14 bases lay in between. CDR1 and CDR2 (germline): SNHLY, FYNNEI. CDR3 bases: TGTGCCAGAGAGAGGGAACAGACGAACACCGGGGAGCTGTTTTTT. Protein sequence: CAREREQTNTGELFF.

The chain joins TRBV6-5 to TRBJ1-5, with TRBD1 as a possible D gene (6 bases). CDR3 length equals 13 residues. V was shortened by 5 bases and J by 7 bases, with 12 bases between the two germline ends. Germline lookup yields CDR1 MNHEY and CDR2 SVGAGI. Here the CDR3 DNA reads TGTGCCAGCAGTCCCAACAGGGCCCAGCCCCAGCATTTT. Amino acid sequence: CASSPNRAQPQHF.

The chain carries TRBV30 and TRBJ2-1; 10 bases are a match to TRBD2. Per germline, CDR1 GTSNPN and CDR2 SVGIG (reference sequence). The V gene end was trimmed by 0 bases and the J gene end by 8 bases; junction bases not matched to a gene: 1. CDR3 size: 13 residues. The CDR3 loop reads CAWSVLAGYEQFF. The CDR3 DNA sequence: TGTGCCTGGAGTGTACTAGCGGGGTATGAGCAGTTCTTC.

The rearrangement links TRBV10-3 to TRBJ1-1; D is possibly TRBD1 (6 bases). The CDR3 contains 12 residues. The germline V and J ends were trimmed by 2 bases and 7 bases, with 8 bases remaining between them. CDR1 ENHRY and CDR2 SYGVKD come from the germline V gene. CDR3 region: CAISEGGREAFF. The DNA for the CDR3 is TGTGCCATCAGTGAGGGGGGCCGTGAAGCTTTCTTT.